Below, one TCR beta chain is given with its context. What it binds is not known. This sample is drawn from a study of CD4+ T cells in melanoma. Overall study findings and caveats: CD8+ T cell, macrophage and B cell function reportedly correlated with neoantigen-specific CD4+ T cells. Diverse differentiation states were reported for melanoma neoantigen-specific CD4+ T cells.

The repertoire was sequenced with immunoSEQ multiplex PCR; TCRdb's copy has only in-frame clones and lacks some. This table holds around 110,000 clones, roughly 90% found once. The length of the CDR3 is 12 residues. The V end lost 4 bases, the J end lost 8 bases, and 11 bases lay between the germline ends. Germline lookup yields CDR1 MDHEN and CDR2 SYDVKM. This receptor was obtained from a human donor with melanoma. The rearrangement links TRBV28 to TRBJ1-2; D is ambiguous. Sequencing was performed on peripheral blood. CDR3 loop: CASSSPLGGYTF. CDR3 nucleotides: TGTGCCAGCAGTTCTCCTCTAGGGGGCTACACCTTC.